This T cell receptor beta chain was identified during a study of blood T cell repertoires in COVID-19. As for the study in general: The samples span acute and convalescent COVID-19 from the United States, Italy and Spain. Sample material is recorded as cDNA or gDNA derived from T cells, B-cell-depleted T cells, or PBMCs.

Per the original methods: Using reference gene primer amplification, nucleated cell counts were estimated. The repertoire was sequenced with immunoSEQ multiplex PCR; TCRdb's copy has only in-frame clones and lacks some. The DNA gave D and trimming, while V, J and clone size come from that table. The table has 380,000 or so clones, roughly 90% seen once. Per the germline V gene, CDR1 is MGHDK and CDR2 is SYGVNS. The CDR3 is 16 amino acids. The J segment lost 0 bases and the V segment lost 6 bases, leaving 5 bases of the junction unmatched. Sequenced: peripheral blood. The chain uses TRBV25-1 and TRBJ1-6; 7 bases line up with TRBD1. The receptor comes from a man aged 35-49 years with acute or convalescent COVID-19. DNA for the CDR3: TGTGCCAGCAGCTTGACAGGGAGCTCCTATAATTCACCCCTCCACTTT. Translating it yields CASSLTGSSYNSPLHF.